The clone carrying this TCR beta chain was observed many times. Its antigen is not identified. These data come from a study of CD8 T cells in ankylosing spondylitis. Study findings and constraints: Apparently characteristic of ankylosing spondylitis blood was a TCR beta motif (about 8 highly homologous variants). Disease-associated clones were reportedly significantly overrepresented in matched ankylosing spondylitis synovial fluid.

Trimming took 5 bases from V and 4 from J; bases not matched to a gene: 4. The CDR3 is made up of 15 amino acids. Quantitative barcoded 5'-RACE was used to prepare TCR beta libraries. TCRdb itself ran the 5' RACE reads through MiXCR, one entry per CDR3 protein. The data contain about 540,000 distinct CDR3 sequences, 9.5% to 15% of them singletons. Sequencing input: blood, either unsorted or a sorted T cell fraction (not recorded which). The V call is TRBV12-3 or TRBV12-4, the J call TRBJ2-3, with 12 bases fitting TRBD2. This TCR was recovered from a male donor with ankylosing spondylitis. This chain's CDR3 is CASSPLAGGSDTQYF. The CDR3 DNA sequence: TGTGCCAGCAGTCCACTAGCGGGAGGTTCAGATACGCAGTATTTT.